Below, 29 T cell receptor beta chains from the same sample are listed, as sequenced in a study of shared T cell receptors in the human thymus. Generated by immunoSEQ multiplex PCR, the TCRdb table keeps only in-frame clones and is missing some. Seen here are hundreds of thousands of clones, 85% to 90% observed once, and the top ten hold 0.008% to 0.011%. This sample was shared with a second study, whose subject was human thymus T cells.

Sequenced input: thymocytes. The receptors originated from a boy less than two years old with a congenital heart defect.

The chain joins TRBV30 to TRBJ2-1; 8 nucleotides align to TRBD2. Germline lookup yields CDR1 GTSNPN and CDR2 SVGIG (reference sequence). There are 15 residues in the CDR3. The trim removed 4 bases at V and 0 bases at J, leaving 5 bases unmatched. The CDR3 region is CAWNNTSGSYNEQFF. The CDR3 region has the DNA TGTGCCTGGAATAATACTAGCGGCTCCTACAATGAGCAGTTCTTC. Full variable domain (rest looked up from reference TRBV30 and TRBJ2-1): SQTIHQWPATLVQPVGSPLSLECTVEGTSNPNLYWYRQAAGRGLQLLFYSVGIGQISSEVPQNLSASRPQDRQFILSSKKLLLSDSGFYLCAWNNTSGSYNEQFFGPGTRLTVL.

This clone came up once. The chain recombines TRBV14 with TRBJ2-1, with 7 nucleotides matching TRBD2. V gave up 8 bases and J gave up 5 bases; unmatched junction bases: 18. The V gene's germline CDR1 is SGHDN and CDR2 FVKESK. CDR3 length equals 17 residues. The CDR3 DNA is TGTGCCAGCGGGGAGGCGGGAGAGGATATAGTGGACAATGAGCAGTTCTTC. This sequence encodes CASGEAGEDIVDNEQFF.

The rearrangement joins TRBV19 to TRBJ2-1; 10 bases match TRBD2. V dropped 5 bases and J dropped 8; count of bases not matched to a gene: 18. Germline V gives CDR1 LNHDA, CDR2 SQIVND (reference sequence). The CDR3 is 18 amino acids. CDR3 sequence: CASSLNSSVAGGPHEQFF. CDR3 nucleotide sequence: TGTGCCAGTAGTCTAAACTCCTCGGTAGCGGGAGGACCCCATGAGCAGTTCTTC.

The chain uses TRBV11-3 and TRBJ2-1; 8 bases map to TRBD2. Per germline, CDR1 SGHNT and CDR2 YENEEA. The CDR3 covers 16 residues. Trimming took 5 bases from V and 1 from J; bases not matched to a gene: 7. CDR3 protein: CASSPGGDTSYNEQFF. The CDR3 DNA reads TGTGCCAGCAGCCCCGGGGGGGACACGTCCTACAATGAGCAGTTCTTC.

The chain uses TRBV5-4 and TRBJ1-1; 9 positions agree with TRBD1. This CDR3 region has 17 residues. V was pared by 0 bases and J by 1 base, with 7 bases of the junction left unmatched. Germline CDR1 reads SGHNT; CDR2 reads YYREEE (reference sequence). The DNA for the CDR3 is TGTGCCAGCAGCTTGGCCTCCCACAGGGGGCAGAACACTGAAGCTTTCTTT. Its protein is CASSLASHRGQNTEAFF.

The chain links TRBV14 to TRBJ2-7; unclear D gene. Germline loops: CDR1 SGHDN, CDR2 FVKESK. Trimming removed 3 bases from V and 7 bases from J, with 10 bases in between. The CDR3 is made up of 12 amino acids. The CDR3 DNA follows: TGTGCCAGCAGCCAGGTTAGACAAGAGCAGTACTTC. This gives the protein CASSQVRQEQYF.

This clone has just one count. DNA of the CDR3: TGTGCCAGCAGCTTGTGCGCGAGCGGGACTCGCGATGAGCAGTTCTTC. Protein sequence: CASSLCASGTRDEQFF. V and J are TRBV5-6 and TRBJ2-1, with TRBD2 matching over 7 bases. With 1 base clipped from V and 8 bases from J, the junction kept 12 bases outside the gene matches. This CDR3 region has 16 residues. Germline V CDR1 and CDR2: SGHDT, YYEEEE.

Only one count was recorded for this clone. This rearrangement joins TRBV7-9 to TRBJ2-5; 10 bases fit TRBD2. Germline lookup yields CDR1 SEHNR and CDR2 FQNEAQ (reference sequence). V lost 2 bases to trimming and J lost 2 bases; unmatched junction nucleotides: 14. The CDR3 sequence is 19 residues long. The CDR3 loop is CASSLRSTGATSGQETQYF. The CDR3 DNA follows: TGTGCCAGCAGCTTAAGATCCACAGGGGCGACTAGCGGGCAAGAGACCCAGTACTTC.

The V and J genes are TRBV15 and TRBJ1-4, with no clear D. With 4 bases removed from V and 3 bases from J, the gap between germline ends came to 18 bases. The CDR3 length is 17 residues. The V gene's germline CDR1 is LNHNV and CDR2 YYDKDF (reference sequence). The CDR3 region is CATSIPDGGRSNEKLFF. CDR3 nucleotides: TGTGCCACCAGCATCCCCGACGGCGGTCGATCTAATGAAAAACTGTTTTTT.

The rearrangement uses TRBV6-5 and TRBJ2-3; D ambiguous. The CDR3 spans 15 residues. CDR1 is MNHEY and CDR2 is SVGAGI in the germline V gene. The V and J ends lost 6 bases and 1 base respectively, with 14 bases between them. The CDR3: CASRIAPDGTDTQYF. In DNA form, the CDR3 reads TGTGCCAGCAGAATAGCCCCTGATGGCACAGATACGCAGTATTTT.

The chain has TRBV5-1 and TRBJ2-1; TRBD2 is a possible D gene (5 bases). V was cut by 2 bases and J by 5 bases, with 17 bases left in between. The CDR3 is 16 amino acids. CDR1 is SGHRS, CDR2 YFSETQ, per germline. The CDR3 bases are TGCGCCAGCAGCTTTTTGCCGGCTAGCTCGGACAATGAGCAGTTCTTC. Protein: CASSFLPASSDNEQFF. The complete variable domain, with remaining parts taken from reference TRBV5-1 and TRBJ2-1, reads KAGVTQTPRYLIKTRGQQVTLSCSPISGHRSVSWYQQTPGQGLQFLFEYFSETQRNKGNFPGRFSGRQFSNSRSEMNVSTLELGDSALYLCASSFLPASSDNEQFFGPGTRLTVL.

The chain is built from TRBV7-2 and TRBJ2-7; 9 bases agree with TRBD2. V lost 2 bases and J lost 0; bases outside the gene matches: 5. The V gene's germline CDR1 is SGHTA and CDR2 FQGNSA. The CDR3 length is 16 residues. CDR3 in DNA: TGTGCCAGCAGCTTAAGAGGACTAGCGCCCTCCTACGAGCAGTACTTC. Protein sequence: CASSLRGLAPSYEQYF.

The chain combines TRBV28 with TRBJ2-5; possible D gene TRBD2, 5 bases. Germline CDR1 is MDHEN and CDR2 is SYDVKM. The CDR3 sequence is 14 residues long. Deletions cut 4 bases from V and 0 bases from J, with 9 bases between. The CDR3 DNA follows: TGTGCCAGCAGTTCTGGACTGAACCAAGAGACCCAGTACTTC. As protein: CASSSGLNQETQYF.

The J gene is TRBJ2-1, the V gene TRBV11-2, with D perhaps matching TRBD2 (5 bases). The CDR3 has 15 residues. Trimming stripped 1 base from V and 4 bases from J, with 11 bases between. Germline CDR1 and CDR2: SGHAT and FQNNGV. The DNA for the CDR3 is TGTGCCAGCAGCTTAGTAGCGAACCAGTACAATGAGCAGTTCTTC. The encoded protein is CASSLVANQYNEQFF.

V is TRBV5-1 and J is TRBJ1-4, with 8 bases lining up with TRBD1. The V gene's germline CDR1 is SGHRS and CDR2 YFSETQ. The CDR3 length is 15 residues. Trimming took 4 bases from V and 5 from J; bases not matched to a gene: 7. The CDR3 is CASSTWTGPNEKLFF. CDR3 in DNA: TGCGCCAGCAGCACCTGGACAGGGCCGAATGAAAAACTGTTTTTT.

CDR3 DNA: TGCAGCGGATACAGGGGTTTACGCAATGAGCAGTTCTTC. Translated: CSGYRGLRNEQFF. V is TRBV29-1 and J is TRBJ2-1; 7 nucleotides agree with TRBD1. V shed 7 bases and J 6 bases; nucleotides not matched to a gene: 9. CDR3 length equals 13 residues. CDR1 and CDR2 from the germline V gene are SQVTM and ANQGSEA.

The chain has TRBV6-1 and TRBJ2-3; D is undetermined. Trimming shortened V by 6 bases and J by 4 bases, and 11 bases separated the two germline ends. The CDR3 runs to 13 residues. The germline V gene encodes CDR1 MNHNS and CDR2 SASEGT. This CDR3 reads CASRKYSPDTQYF. The CDR3 DNA follows: TGTGCCAGCAGGAAGTACTCCCCAGATACGCAGTATTTT.

The gene calls are TRBV12-5 and TRBJ1-2, with 7 bases lining up with TRBD1. V shed 4 bases, J shed 2 bases, and the junction held 19 bases outside the gene matches. Germline CDR1 and CDR2: LGHNT and FRNRAP. The CDR3 is made up of 19 amino acids. CDR3 nucleotide sequence: TGTGCTAGTGGTTCAACTCTAGGGGGCACCCCCAGTATGAACTATGGCTACACCTTC. It codes for CASGSTLGGTPSMNYGYTF.

The gene calls are TRBV10-3 and TRBJ2-2, with 8 bases aligning to TRBD1. Per germline, CDR1 ENHRY and CDR2 SYGVKD. The J segment lost 7 bases and the V segment lost 2 bases, leaving 21 bases of the junction unmatched. The CDR3 is 20 residues long. CDR3 residues: CAISEPHVAGGLMPGGELFF. The CDR3, as DNA: TGTGCCATCAGTGAGCCTCACGTGGCAGGGGGCCTCATGCCTGGCGGGGAGCTGTTTTTT.

This CDR3 reads CASSQDFGTGVNEQYF. CDR3 coding DNA: TGCGCCAGCAGCCAAGACTTCGGGACAGGGGTCAACGAGCAGTACTTC. This sequence joins TRBV4-1 and TRBJ2-7; 10 bases line up with TRBD1. The V gene's germline CDR1 is MGHRA and CDR2 YSYEKL. Losses at the gene ends were 0 bases for V and 5 bases for J; bases not matched to a gene: 7. The CDR3 runs to 16 residues.

This rearrangement joins TRBV7-2 to TRBJ2-4; 11 bases map to TRBD2. Germline assignment: CDR1 SGHTA and CDR2 FQGNSA. After removal of 8 bases from V and 9 bases from J, the junction contained 24 bases not matched to a gene. This CDR3 is built from 19 residues. CDR3 bases: TGTGCCAGCTCCATCGACTTAGCGGGAGGGAGTTTGAGGGGGAGCATTCAGTACTTC. It translates to CASSIDLAGGSLRGSIQYF.

The V and J genes are TRBV29-1 and TRBJ2-1; 7 nucleotides match TRBD1. V was clipped by 2 bases and J by 3 bases; unmatched bases: 10. CDR3 length equals 16 residues. Looked up from germline, CDR1 is SQVTM and CDR2 is ANQGSEA. The CDR3 DNA sequence: TGCAGCGTTGAACAGGGCCGGGACAGCGACTACAATGAGCAGTTCTTC. Protein: CSVEQGRDSDYNEQFF.

The chain links TRBV5-5 to TRBJ2-5; 10 bases line up with TRBD1. Germline V gives CDR1 SGHKS, CDR2 YYEKEE (reference sequence). The CDR3 has 15 amino acids. V lost 4 bases and J lost 1; bases outside the gene matches: 4. CDR3 sequence reads: CASSGDRGRQETQYF. The DNA of the CDR3 is TGTGCCAGCAGCGGGGACAGGGGTCGCCAAGAGACCCAGTACTTC. The full variable domain, completed using reference TRBV5-5 and TRBJ2-5, is DAGVTQSPTHLIKTRGQQVTLRCSPISGHKSVSWYQQVLGQGPQFIFQYYEKEERGRGNFPDRFSARQFPNYSSELNVNALLLGDSALYLCASSGDRGRQETQYFGPGTRLLVL.

V and J are TRBV6-5 and TRBJ2-2, with D perhaps TRBD2 (6 bases). With 6 bases removed from V and 7 bases from J, the gap between germline ends came to 12 bases. Germline loops: CDR1 MNHEY, CDR2 SVGAGI. The CDR3 length is 13 residues. The CDR3 loop is CASRCREVGELFF. DNA for the CDR3: TGTGCCAGCAGGTGTAGGGAGGTCGGGGAGCTGTTTTTT.

The CDR3 coding sequence is TGTGCCAGCAGCCCAAACGGGGAAACTAGCGGGAGGTTAGACGAGCAGTACTTC. This gives the protein CASSPNGETSGRLDEQYF. This chain connects TRBV7-3 to TRBJ2-7; 12 bases are a match to TRBD2. The CDR3 consists of 18 residues. Germline CDR1 SGHTA, CDR2 FQGTGA. The ends lost 5 bases at V and 5 bases at J; junction bases unmatched: 16.

This chain joins TRBV6-6 and TRBJ2-2; TRBD1 matches 9 bases. V trimming: 4 bases; J trimming: 6 bases; junction bases outside the gene matches: 6. CDR3 length: 15 amino acids. Germline-derived CDR1 and CDR2 are MNHNY and SVGAGI (reference sequence). CDR3 region: CASSSRDRVPGELFF. CDR3 DNA sequence: TGTGCCAGCAGTTCCCGGGACAGGGTCCCCGGGGAGCTGTTTTTT.

This clone was observed a few times. V is TRBV6-5 and J is TRBJ2-7; 7 bases match TRBD2. The CDR3 has 14 amino acids. J lost 3 bases, V lost 2 bases, and 4 bases had no gene match. Germline CDR1 and CDR2: MNHEY and SVGAGI. CDR3 DNA: TGTGCCAGCAGTTACGGGGGGGAAGTCTACGAGCAGTACTTC. It codes for CASSYGGEVYEQYF.

The rearrangement links TRBV20-1 to TRBJ1-2; D perhaps matches TRBD1 (6 bases). The germline V gene encodes CDR1 DFQATT and CDR2 SNEGSKA (reference sequence). The CDR3 loop spans 9 amino acids. CDR3 sequence (DNA): TGCAGGAGGGGGTTTGGCTACACCTTC. This translates into CRRGFGYTF.

The chain combines TRBV10-1 with TRBJ2-7; 12 nucleotides line up with TRBD2. Germline values: CDR1 WNHNN, CDR2 SYGVQD (reference sequence). The trim removed 7 bases at V and 1 base at J, leaving 5 bases unmatched. The CDR3 consists of 15 residues. This CDR3 is CASIRTSGTSYEQYF. CDR3 bases: TGCGCCAGCATAAGGACTAGCGGGACATCCTACGAGCAGTACTTC.